The 8 T cell receptor beta chains in this list originate from one sample, sequenced in a study of OX40 agonist ivuxolimab in advanced cancers. Library generation was performed with the immunoSEQ multiplex PCR assay. TCRdb took this table from immuneACCESS and kept in-frame rearrangements with V and J called. Such tables lack part of the clones; where checked against another copy, unresolved V genes explain under half of the gap, and the rest is unexplained. The sample contains tens of thousands of clones, 86% of them found a single time. The top ten clones comprise roughly 7.8% of the sample. The source was CD4+ or CD8+ T cells sorted from blood, collected in a trial of the OX40 agonist ivuxolimab. The receptors were sampled from an adult with an advanced solid tumor such as melanoma, head and neck, liver or kidney cancer.

The chain links TRBV12-5 to TRBJ2-7, with D unresolved. The germline V and J ends were trimmed by 3 bases and 6 bases, with 9 bases remaining between them. Germline CDR1 and CDR2: LGHNT and FRNRAP. This CDR3 has 12 amino acids. The CDR3: CASGFPIGEQYF. The CDR3 DNA follows: TGTGCTAGTGGTTTTCCGATCGGCGAGCAGTACTTC.

This clone was observed once. V is TRBV28 and J is TRBJ1-3; 8 bases line up with TRBD1. J gave up 4 bases and V 4 bases, and 3 bases lay outside the gene matches. Germline V CDR1 and CDR2: MDHEN, SYDVKM. CDR3 length: 14 residues. The chain's CDR3 is CASSSTGEGNTIYF. The CDR3 coding sequence is TGTGCCAGCAGTTCGACAGGGGAGGGAAACACCATATATTTT.

This clone appeared once. CDR3 nucleotide sequence: TGTGCCAGCAGTTTATTAACGCAGGAAGCTTTCTTT. Amino acid sequence: CASSLLTQEAFF. The J gene is TRBJ1-1, the V gene TRBV28; D call uncertain. The CDR3 is 12 amino acids. Germline values: CDR1 MDHEN, CDR2 SYDVKM. Trimming removed 1 base from V and 8 bases from J, with 8 bases in between.

On this clone itself: A read error may produce the germline difference seen at one junction end. DNA of the CDR3: TGTGCCAGCACCGTAGGCCTCGGACAGGGCTACGAGCAGTACTTC. Its protein is CASTVGLGQGYEQYF. The chain has TRBV9 and TRBJ2-7; TRBD1 matches 8 bases. The CDR3 covers 15 residues. In germline, CDR1 is SGDLS, CDR2 YYNGEE.

This rearrangement joins TRBV6-1 to TRBJ1-1; 8 nucleotides line up with TRBD1. Germline V CDR1 and CDR2: MNHNS, SASEGT. CDR3 size: 14 residues. After removal of 3 bases from V and 8 bases from J, the junction contained 8 bases not matched to a gene. This chain's CDR3 is CASSDAPGGAEAFF. CDR3 sequence (DNA): TGTGCCAGCAGTGACGCCCCAGGGGGCGCAGAAGCTTTCTTT.

Within the sample, this clone is medium-sized. J is TRBJ1-6 and V is TRBV6-5; the D is unclear. The germline V gene encodes CDR1 MNHEY and CDR2 SVGAGI. The CDR3 loop spans 12 amino acids. Trimming took off 6 bases at V and 7 bases at J, with 7 bases between the two ends. For the CDR3, the DNA is TGTGCCAGCAGCTTCCCAAATTCACCCCTCCACTTT. This translates into CASSFPNSPLHF.

CDR3 nucleotides: TGCGCCAGCAGCTTGGCGGGACAGATGAACACTGAAGCTTTCTTT. Its translation is CASSLAGQMNTEAFF. The rearrangement joins TRBV5-1 to TRBJ1-1, with 7 bases identical to TRBD1. This CDR3 comprises 15 residues. With 0 bases clipped from V and 0 bases from J, the junction kept 2 bases outside the gene matches. Germline V gene data show CDR1 as SGHRS and CDR2 as YFSETQ. Full variable domain (missing parts from reference TRBV5-1 and TRBJ1-1): KAGVTQTPRYLIKTRGQQVTLSCSPISGHRSVSWYQQTPGQGLQFLFEYFSETQRNKGNFPGRFSGRQFSNSRSEMNVSTLELGDSALYLCASSLAGQMNTEAFFGQGTRLTVV.

This chain uses TRBV5-1 with TRBJ1-1; D not resolved. The CDR3 is 14 amino acids. Trimming removed 4 bases at V and 1 base at J, with 11 bases between. Per the germline V gene, CDR1 is SGHRS and CDR2 is YFSETQ. This CDR3 is CASSEGRQNTEAFF. For the CDR3, the DNA is TGCGCCAGCAGCGAAGGACGTCAGAACACTGAAGCTTTCTTT.